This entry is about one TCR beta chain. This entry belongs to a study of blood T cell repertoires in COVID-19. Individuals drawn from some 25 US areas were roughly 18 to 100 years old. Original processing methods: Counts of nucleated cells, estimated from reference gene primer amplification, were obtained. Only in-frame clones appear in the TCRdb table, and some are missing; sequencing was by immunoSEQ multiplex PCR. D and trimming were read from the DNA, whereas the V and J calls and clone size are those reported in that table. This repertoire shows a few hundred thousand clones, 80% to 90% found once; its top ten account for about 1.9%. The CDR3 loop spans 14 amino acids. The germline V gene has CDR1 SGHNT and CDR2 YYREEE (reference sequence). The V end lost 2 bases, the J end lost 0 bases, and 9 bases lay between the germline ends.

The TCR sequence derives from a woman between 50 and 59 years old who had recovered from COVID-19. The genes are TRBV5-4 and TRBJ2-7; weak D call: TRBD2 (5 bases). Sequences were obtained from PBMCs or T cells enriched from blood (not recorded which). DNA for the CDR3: TGTGCCAGCAGCTTAGACTATACCTCCTACGAGCAGTACTTC. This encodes CASSLDYTSYEQYF.